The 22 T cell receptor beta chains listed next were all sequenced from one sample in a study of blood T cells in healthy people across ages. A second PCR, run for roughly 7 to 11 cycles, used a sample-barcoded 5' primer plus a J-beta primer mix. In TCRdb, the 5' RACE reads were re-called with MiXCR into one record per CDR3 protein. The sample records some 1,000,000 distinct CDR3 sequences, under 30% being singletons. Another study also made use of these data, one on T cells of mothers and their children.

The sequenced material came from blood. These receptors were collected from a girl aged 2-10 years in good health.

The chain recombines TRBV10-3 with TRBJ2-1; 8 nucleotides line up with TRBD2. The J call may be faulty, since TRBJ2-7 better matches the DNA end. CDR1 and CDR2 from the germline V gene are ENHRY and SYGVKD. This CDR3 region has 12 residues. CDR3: CATLGLAYEQYF. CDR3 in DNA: TGTGCCACTCTGGGACTAGCCTACGAGCAGTACTTC.

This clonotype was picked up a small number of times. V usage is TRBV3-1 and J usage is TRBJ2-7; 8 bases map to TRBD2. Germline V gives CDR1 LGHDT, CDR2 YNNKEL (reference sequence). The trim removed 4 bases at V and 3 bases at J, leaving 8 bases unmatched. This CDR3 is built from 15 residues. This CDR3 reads CASSLSGTLLYEQYF. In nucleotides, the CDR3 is TGTGCCAGCAGCCTTAGCGGGACGTTACTCTACGAGCAGTACTTC.

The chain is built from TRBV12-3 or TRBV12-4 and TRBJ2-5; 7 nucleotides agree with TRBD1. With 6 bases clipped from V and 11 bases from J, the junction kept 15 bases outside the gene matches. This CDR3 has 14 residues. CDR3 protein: CASSPGQPSFGQYF. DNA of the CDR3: TGTGCCAGCAGCCCGGGACAGCCTTCGTTCGGGCAGTACTTC.

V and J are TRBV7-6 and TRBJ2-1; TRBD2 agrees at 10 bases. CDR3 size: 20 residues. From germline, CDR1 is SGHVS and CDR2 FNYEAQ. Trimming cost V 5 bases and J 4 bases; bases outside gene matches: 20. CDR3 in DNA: TGTGCCAGCAGCCCCATGGTGGGTACGGCTAGCGGGAGTTTGTACAATGAGCAGTTCTTC. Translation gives CASSPMVGTASGSLYNEQFF.

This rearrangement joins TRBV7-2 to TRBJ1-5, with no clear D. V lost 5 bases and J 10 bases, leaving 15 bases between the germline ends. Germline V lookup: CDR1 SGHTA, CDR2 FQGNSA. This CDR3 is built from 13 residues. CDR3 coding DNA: TGTGCCAGCAGCCAGGTTGCGGGTTATCCCCAGCATTTT. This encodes CASSQVAGYPQHF.

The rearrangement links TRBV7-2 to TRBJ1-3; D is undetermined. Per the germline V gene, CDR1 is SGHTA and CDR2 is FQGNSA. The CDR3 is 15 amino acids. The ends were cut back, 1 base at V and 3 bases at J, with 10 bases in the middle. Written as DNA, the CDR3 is TGTGCCAGCAGCTTAGAATGGGGTTATGGAAACACCATATATTTT. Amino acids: CASSLEWGYGNTIYF.

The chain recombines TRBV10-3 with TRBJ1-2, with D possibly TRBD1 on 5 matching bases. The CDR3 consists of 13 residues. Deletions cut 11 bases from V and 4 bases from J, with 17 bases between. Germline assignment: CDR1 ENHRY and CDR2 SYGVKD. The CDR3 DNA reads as TGTGCCTCACAGACAGAGGGGACCTATGGCTACACCTTC. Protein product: CASQTEGTYGYTF.

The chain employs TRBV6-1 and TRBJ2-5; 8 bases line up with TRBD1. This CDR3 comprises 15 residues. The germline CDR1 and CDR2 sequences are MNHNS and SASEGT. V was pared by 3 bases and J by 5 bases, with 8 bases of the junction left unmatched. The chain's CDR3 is CASSDWTGIEETQYF. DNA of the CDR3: TGTGCCAGCAGTGACTGGACAGGGATTGAGGAGACCCAGTACTTC.

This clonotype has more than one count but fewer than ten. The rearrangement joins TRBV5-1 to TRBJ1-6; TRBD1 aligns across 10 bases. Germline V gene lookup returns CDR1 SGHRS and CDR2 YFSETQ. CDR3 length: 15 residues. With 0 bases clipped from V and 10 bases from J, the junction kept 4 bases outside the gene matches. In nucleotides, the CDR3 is TGCGCCAGCAGCTTGGAGACAGGGGGCAACTCACCCCTCCACTTT. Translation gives CASSLETGGNSPLHF.

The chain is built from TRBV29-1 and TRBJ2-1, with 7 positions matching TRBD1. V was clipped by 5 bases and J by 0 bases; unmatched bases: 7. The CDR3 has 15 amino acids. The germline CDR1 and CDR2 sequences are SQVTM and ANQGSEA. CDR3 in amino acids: CSVPTGAISYNEQFF. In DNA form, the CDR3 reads TGCAGCGTTCCTACAGGGGCAATCTCCTACAATGAGCAGTTCTTC.

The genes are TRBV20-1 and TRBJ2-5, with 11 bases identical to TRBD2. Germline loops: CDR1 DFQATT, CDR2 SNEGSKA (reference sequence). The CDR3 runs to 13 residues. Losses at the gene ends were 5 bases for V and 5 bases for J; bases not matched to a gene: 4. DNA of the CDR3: TGCAGTGCTCCCTCTAGCGGGGGGGAGACCCAGTACTTC. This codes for CSAPSSGGETQYF.

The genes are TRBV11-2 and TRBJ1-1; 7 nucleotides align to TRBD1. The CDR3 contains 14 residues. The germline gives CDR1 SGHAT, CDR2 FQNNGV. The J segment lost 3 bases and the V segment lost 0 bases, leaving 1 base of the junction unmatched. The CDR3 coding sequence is TGTGCCAGCAGCTTAGAGGGACAGTACACTGAAGCTTTCTTT. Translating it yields CASSLEGQYTEAFF.

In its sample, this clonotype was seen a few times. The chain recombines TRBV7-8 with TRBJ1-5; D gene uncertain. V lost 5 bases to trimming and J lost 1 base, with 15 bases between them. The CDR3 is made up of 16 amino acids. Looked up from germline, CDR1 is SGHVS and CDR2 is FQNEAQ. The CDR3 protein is CASSPREAFSNQPQHF. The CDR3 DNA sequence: TGTGCCAGCAGCCCCCGGGAGGCTTTCAGCAATCAGCCCCAGCATTTT.

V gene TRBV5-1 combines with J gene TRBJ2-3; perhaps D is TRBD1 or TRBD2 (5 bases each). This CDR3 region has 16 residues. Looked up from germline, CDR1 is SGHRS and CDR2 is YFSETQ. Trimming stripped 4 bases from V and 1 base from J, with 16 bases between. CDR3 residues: CASSTGQGVGTDTQYF. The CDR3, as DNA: TGCGCCAGCAGCACCGGGCAGGGAGTGGGCACAGATACGCAGTATTTT.

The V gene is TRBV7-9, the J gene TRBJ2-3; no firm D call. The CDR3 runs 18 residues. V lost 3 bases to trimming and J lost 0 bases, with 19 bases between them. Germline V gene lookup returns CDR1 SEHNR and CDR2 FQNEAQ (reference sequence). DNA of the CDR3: TGTGCCAGCAGCTTCCCTCATGACGGGTCCCCTAGCACAGATACGCAGTATTTT. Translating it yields CASSFPHDGSPSTDTQYF.

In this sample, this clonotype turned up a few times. CDR3 sequence (DNA): TGCGCCAGCAGCTTCCTAGCGGGGACAACTAATGAGCAGTTCTTC. It encodes CASSFLAGTTNEQFF. V usage is TRBV5-1 and J usage is TRBJ2-1; 9 nucleotides line up with TRBD2. This CDR3 is built from 15 residues. Germline lookup yields CDR1 SGHRS and CDR2 YFSETQ. After removal of 2 bases from V and 7 bases from J, the junction contained 7 bases not matched to a gene.

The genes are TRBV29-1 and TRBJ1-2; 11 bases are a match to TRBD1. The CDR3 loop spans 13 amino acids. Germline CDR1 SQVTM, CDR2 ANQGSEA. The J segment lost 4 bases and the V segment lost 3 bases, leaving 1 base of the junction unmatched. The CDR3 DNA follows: TGCAGCGTTGAGGGACAGGGGGGCTATGGCTACACCTTC. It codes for CSVEGQGGYGYTF. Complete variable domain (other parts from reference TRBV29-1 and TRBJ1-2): SAVISQKPSRDICQRGTSLTIQCQVDSQVTMMFWYRQQPGQSLTLIATANQGSEATYESGFVIDKFPISRPNLTFSTLTVSNMSPEDSSIYLCSVEGQGGYGYTFGSGTRLTVV.

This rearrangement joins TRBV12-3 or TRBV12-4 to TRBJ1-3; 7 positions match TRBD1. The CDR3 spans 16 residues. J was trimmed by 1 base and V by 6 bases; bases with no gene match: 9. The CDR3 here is CASSPGTANSGNTIYF. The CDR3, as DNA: TGTGCCAGCAGCCCCGGGACAGCCAATTCTGGAAACACCATATATTTT.

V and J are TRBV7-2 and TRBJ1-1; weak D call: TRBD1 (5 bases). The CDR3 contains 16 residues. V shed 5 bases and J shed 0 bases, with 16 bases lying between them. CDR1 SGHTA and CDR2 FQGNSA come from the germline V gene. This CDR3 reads CASSPQGTYMNTEAFF. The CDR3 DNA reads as TGTGCCAGCAGCCCCCAAGGGACCTACATGAACACTGAAGCTTTCTTT.

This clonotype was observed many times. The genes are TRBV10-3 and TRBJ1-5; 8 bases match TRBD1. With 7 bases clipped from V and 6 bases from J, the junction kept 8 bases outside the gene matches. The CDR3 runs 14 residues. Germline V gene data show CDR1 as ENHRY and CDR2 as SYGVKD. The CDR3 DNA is TGTGCCATCAACGAGGACAGGGACTTTCAGCCCCAGCATTTT. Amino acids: CAINEDRDFQPQHF.

CDR3 sequence: CATSRNSGDNTGELFF. As DNA, the CDR3 is TGTGCCACCAGCAGAAATAGCGGGGATAACACCGGGGAGCTGTTTTTT. The chain joins TRBV15 to TRBJ2-2, with TRBD2 matching over 8 bases. Losses at the gene ends were 2 bases for V and 2 bases for J; bases not matched to a gene: 4. The CDR3 totals 16 residues. CDR1 is LNHNV and CDR2 is YYDKDF in the germline V gene (reference sequence).

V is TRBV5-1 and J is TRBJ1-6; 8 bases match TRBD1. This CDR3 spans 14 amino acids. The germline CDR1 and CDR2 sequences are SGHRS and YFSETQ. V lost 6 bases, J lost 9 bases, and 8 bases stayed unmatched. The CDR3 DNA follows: TGCGCCAGCACCCCGGGGACAGGAGGTTCACCCCTCCACTTT. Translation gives CASTPGTGGSPLHF.